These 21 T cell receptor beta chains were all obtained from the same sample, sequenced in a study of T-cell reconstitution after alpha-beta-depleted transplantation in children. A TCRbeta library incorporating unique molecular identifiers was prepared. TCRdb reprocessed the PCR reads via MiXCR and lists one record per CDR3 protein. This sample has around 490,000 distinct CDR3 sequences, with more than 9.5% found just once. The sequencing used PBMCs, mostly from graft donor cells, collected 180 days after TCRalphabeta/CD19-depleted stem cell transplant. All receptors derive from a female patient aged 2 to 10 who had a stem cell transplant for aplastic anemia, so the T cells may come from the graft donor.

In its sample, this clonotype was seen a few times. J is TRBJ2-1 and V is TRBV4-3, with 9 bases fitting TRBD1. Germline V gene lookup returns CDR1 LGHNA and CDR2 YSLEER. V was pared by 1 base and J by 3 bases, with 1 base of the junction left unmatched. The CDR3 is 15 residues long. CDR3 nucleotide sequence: TGCGCCAGCAGCCAAGGGACAGGGGACTACAATGAGCAGTTCTTC. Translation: CASSQGTGDYNEQFF.

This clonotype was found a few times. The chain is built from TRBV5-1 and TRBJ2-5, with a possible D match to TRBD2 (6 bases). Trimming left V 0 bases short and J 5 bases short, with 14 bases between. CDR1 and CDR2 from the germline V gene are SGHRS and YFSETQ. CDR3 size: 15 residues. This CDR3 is CASSLGDSPRETQYF. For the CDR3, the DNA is TGCGCCAGCAGCTTGGGGGACTCCCCTAGGGAGACCCAGTACTTC.

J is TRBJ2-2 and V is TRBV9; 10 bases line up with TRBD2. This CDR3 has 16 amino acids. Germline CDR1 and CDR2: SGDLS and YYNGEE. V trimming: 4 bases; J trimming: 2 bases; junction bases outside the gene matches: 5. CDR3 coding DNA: TGTGCCAGCAGCTTTAGCGGGAGGACAAACACCGGGGAGCTGTTTTTT. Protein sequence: CASSFSGRTNTGELFF.

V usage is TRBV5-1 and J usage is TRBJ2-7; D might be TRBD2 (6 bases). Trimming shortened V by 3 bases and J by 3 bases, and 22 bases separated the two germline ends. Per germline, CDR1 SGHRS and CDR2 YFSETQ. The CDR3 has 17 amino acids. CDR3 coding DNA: TGCGCCAGCAGCTGGATCACCGGGACTCAACTTTACTACGAGCAGTACTTC. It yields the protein CASSWITGTQLYYEQYF.

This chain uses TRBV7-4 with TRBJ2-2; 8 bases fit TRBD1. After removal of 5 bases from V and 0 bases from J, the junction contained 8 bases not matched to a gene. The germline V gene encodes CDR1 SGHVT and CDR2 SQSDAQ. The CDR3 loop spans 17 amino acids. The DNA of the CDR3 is TGTGCCAGCAGCCCCCAGATGGGACAGGCGAACACCGGGGAGCTGTTTTTT. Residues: CASSPQMGQANTGELFF.

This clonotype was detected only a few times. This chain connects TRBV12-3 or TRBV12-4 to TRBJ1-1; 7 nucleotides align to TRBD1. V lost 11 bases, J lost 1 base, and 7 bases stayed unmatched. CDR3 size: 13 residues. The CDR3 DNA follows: TGTGCCTTTCGCCAGGGGGAGAACACTGAAGCTTTCTTT. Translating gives CAFRQGENTEAFF.

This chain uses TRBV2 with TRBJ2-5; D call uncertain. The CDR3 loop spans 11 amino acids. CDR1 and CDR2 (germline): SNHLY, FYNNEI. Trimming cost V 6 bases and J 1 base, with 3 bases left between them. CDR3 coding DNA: TGTGCCAGCAGAGTCCAAGAGACCCAGTACTTC. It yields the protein CASRVQETQYF.

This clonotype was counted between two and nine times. The CDR3 DNA is TGTGCCAGCAGCTTACGGGGCTCAGGTCAGCCCCAGCATTTT. It translates to CASSLRGSGQPQHF. The chain couples TRBV5-5 to TRBJ1-5; tentative D call: TRBD1 (5 bases). The V end was cut by 2 bases, the J end by 6 bases, with 12 bases between. This CDR3 spans 14 amino acids. Per germline, CDR1 SGHKS and CDR2 YYEKEE (reference sequence).

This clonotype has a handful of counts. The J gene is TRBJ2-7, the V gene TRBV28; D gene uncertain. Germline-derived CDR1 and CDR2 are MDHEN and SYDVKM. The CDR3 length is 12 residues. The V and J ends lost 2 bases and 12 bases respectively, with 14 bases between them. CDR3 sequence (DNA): TGTGCCAGCAGTTTAATTGTACAGCGCCCGTACTTC. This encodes CASSLIVQRPYF.

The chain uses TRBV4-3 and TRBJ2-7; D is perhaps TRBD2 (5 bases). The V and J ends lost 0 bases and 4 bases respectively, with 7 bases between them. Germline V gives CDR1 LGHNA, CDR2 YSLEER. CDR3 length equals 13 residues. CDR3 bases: TGCGCCAGCAGCCAAGAAAGCGGTTACGAGCAGTACGTC. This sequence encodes CASSQESGYEQYV.

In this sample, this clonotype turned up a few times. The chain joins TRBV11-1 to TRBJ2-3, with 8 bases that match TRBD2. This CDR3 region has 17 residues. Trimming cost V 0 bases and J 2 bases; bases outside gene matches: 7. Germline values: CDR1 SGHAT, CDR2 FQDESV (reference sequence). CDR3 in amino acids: CASSLAGTRLSTDTQYF. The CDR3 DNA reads TGTGCCAGCAGCTTAGCCGGGACTAGGTTATCCACAGATACGCAGTATTTT. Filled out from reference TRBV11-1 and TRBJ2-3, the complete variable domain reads EAEVAQSPRYKITEKSQAVAFWCDPISGHATLYWYRQILGQGPELLVQFQDESVVDDSQLPKDRFSAERLKGVDSTLKIQPAELGDSAMYLCASSLAGTRLSTDTQYFGPGTRLTVL.

This CDR3 is CASSFEGRGHQPQHF. The CDR3 DNA sequence: TGTGCCAGCAGTTTTGAAGGCAGGGGGCACCAGCCCCAGCATTTT. The chain couples TRBV12-3 or TRBV12-4 to TRBJ1-5; 8 nucleotides line up with TRBD1. CDR3 length: 15 amino acids. V shed 3 bases and J 7 bases; nucleotides not matched to a gene: 8.

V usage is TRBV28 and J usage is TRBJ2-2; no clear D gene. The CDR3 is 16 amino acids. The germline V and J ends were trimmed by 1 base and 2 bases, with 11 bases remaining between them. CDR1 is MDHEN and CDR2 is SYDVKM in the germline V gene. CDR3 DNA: TGTGCCAGCAGTTTATTAAGGGTCCAAAACACCGGGGAGCTGTTTTTT. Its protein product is CASSLLRVQNTGELFF.

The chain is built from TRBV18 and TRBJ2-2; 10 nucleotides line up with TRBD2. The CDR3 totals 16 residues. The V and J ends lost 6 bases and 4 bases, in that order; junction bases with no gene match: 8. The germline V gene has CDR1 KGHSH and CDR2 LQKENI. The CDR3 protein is CASSPIAGGLTGELFF. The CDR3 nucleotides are TGTGCCAGCTCCCCTATAGCGGGAGGCCTCACCGGGGAGCTGTTTTTT.

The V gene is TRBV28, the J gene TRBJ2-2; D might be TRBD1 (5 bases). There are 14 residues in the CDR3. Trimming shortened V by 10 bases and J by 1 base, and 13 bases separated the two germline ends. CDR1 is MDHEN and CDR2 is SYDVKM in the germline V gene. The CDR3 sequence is CATFPQGNTGELFF. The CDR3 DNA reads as TGTGCCACCTTCCCCCAGGGGAACACCGGGGAGCTGTTTTTT.

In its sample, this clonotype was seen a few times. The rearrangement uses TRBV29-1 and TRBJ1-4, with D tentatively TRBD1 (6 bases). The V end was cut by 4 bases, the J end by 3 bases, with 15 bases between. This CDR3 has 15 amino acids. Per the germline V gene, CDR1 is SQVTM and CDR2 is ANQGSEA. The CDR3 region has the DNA TGCAGCGTTGTAAGGGGGTCCGGGCCTAATGAAAAACTGTTTTTT. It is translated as CSVVRGSGPNEKLFF.

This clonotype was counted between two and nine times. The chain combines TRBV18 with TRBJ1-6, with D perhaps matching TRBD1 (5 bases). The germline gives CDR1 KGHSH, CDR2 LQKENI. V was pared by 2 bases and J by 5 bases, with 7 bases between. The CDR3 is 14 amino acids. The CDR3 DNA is TGTGCCAGCTCACCAGACAGAAATAATTCACCCCTCCACTTT. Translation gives CASSPDRNNSPLHF. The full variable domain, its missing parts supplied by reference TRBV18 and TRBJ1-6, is NAGVMQNPRHLVRRRGQEARLRCSPMKGHSHVYWYRQLPEEGLKFMVYLQKENIIDESGMPKERFSAEFPKEGPSILRIQQVVRGDSAAYFCASSPDRNNSPLHFGNGTRLTVT.

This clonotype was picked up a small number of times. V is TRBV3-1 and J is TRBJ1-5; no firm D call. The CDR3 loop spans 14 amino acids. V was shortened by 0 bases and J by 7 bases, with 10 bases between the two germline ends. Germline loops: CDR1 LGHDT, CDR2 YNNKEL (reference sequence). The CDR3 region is CASSQDLIPQPQHF. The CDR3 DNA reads TGTGCCAGCAGCCAAGACCTGATCCCCCAGCCCCAGCATTTT.

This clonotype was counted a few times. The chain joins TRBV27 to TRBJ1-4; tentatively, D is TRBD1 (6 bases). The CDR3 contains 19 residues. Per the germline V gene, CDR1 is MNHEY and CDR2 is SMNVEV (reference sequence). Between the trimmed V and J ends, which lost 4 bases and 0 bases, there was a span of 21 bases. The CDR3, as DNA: TGTGCCAGCAGTTCCTCCGGGACAAGAAGCCCAACAACTAATGAAAAACTGTTTTTT. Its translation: CASSSSGTRSPTTNEKLFF.

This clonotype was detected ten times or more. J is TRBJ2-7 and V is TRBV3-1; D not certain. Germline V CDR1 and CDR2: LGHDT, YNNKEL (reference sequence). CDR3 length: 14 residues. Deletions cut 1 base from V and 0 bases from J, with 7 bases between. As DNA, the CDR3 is TGTGCCAGCAGCCAAGTCTACAGCTCCTACGAGCAGTACTTC. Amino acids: CASSQVYSSYEQYF.

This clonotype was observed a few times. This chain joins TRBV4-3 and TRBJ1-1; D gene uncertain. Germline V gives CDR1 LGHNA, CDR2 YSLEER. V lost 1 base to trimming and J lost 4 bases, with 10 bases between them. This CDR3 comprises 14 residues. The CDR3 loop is CASSQGQWSTEAFF. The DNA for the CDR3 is TGCGCCAGCAGCCAAGGTCAGTGGAGCACTGAAGCTTTCTTT.